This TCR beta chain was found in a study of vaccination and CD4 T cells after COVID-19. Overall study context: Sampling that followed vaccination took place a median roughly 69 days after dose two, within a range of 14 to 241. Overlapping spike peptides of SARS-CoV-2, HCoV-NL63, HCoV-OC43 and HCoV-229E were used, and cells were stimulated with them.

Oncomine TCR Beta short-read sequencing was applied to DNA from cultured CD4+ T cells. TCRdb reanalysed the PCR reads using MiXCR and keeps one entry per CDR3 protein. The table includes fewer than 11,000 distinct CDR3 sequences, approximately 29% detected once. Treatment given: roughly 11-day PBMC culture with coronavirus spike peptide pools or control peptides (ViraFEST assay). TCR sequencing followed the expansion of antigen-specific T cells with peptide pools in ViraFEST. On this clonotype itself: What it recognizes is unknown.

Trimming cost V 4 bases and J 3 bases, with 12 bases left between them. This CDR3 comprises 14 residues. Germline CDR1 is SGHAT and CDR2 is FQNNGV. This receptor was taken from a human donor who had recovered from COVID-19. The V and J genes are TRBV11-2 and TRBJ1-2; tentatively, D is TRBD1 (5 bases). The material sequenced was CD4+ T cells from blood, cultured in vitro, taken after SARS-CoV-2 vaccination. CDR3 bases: TGTGCCAGCAGCTCCGTGGGCAGGGACTATGGCTACACCTTC. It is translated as CASSSVGRDYGYTF.